The table lists the clone carrying this T cell receptor (beta chain) with many counts. Its cognate antigen is unknown. The sample is drawn from a study of T cells in Graves' hyperthyroidism and ophthalmopathy. Study-wide context: Peripheral blood was obtained at initial diagnosis, preceding any treatment. Study-wide results and limits: Among thyroid clonotypes expanded above 0.001, most also appeared in blood.

Hyperthyroidism had been newly diagnosed in patients aged 18 to 65, and its duration was under 2 months. The investigators amplified TCR beta CDR3 regions from RNA transcripts. HTBI primers drove first-round RT-PCR of the TCR CDR3. TCRdb processed the multiplex PCR reads anew with MiXCR; each CDR3 protein has one entry. The sample contains about 760,000 distinct CDR3 sequences, around a third of which appear only once. CDR1 DFQATT and CDR2 SNEGSKA come from the germline V gene (reference sequence). The CDR3 runs 13 residues. V gave up 3 bases and J gave up 3 bases, with 12 bases separating them. The chain combines TRBV20-1 with TRBJ2-7, with D possibly matching TRBD1 (6 bases). Input material: blood. The source is a middle-aged woman with Graves' hyperthyroidism. The CDR3 nucleotides read TGCAGTGCTAGGCCGGGACACCTCTACGAGCAGTACTTC. It specifies CSARPGHLYEQYF.